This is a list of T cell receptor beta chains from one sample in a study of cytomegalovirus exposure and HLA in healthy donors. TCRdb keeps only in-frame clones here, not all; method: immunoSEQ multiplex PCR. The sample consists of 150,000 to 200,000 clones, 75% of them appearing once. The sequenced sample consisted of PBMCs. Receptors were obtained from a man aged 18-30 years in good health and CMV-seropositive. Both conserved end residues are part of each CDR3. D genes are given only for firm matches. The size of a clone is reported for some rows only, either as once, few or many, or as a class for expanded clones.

TGTGCCTGGAGTGTGTTATTGGCGGGAGGCCCAAGAGAGCAGTTCTTC,CAWSVLLAGGPREQFF,-,TRBD2,TRBJ2-1,TRBV30
TGCGCCAGCAGCTTGGGGGACAGATACAATGAGCAGTTCTTC,CASSLGDRYNEQFF,-,TRBD1,TRBJ2-1,TRBV5-1
TGTGCCTGGAGTGCCCAGGGGGCGAATGGCTACACCTTC,CAWSAQGANGYTF,-,TRBD1,TRBJ1-2,TRBV30
TGTGCTAGCAGCTGGGGGACTAACAATGAGCAGTTCTTC,CASSWGTNNEQFF,-,TRBD2,TRBJ2-1,TRBV7-7
TGTGCCAGCAGCTCAATCCAGCGGGGCCACGAGCAGTACTTC,CASSSIQRGHEQYF,-,TRBD2,TRBJ2-7,TRBV7-9
TGTGCCAGCAGTTTGGGCAGGGCGCGCGAGCAGTACTTC,CASSLGRAREQYF,few,-,TRBJ2-7,TRBV28
TGTGCCAGCAGCGATCGGACTAGCGGGATGGAGACCCAGTACTTC,CASSDRTSGMETQYF,few,TRBD2,TRBJ2-5,TRBV9
TGCAGCGTTGCGGACACTCGATATGGCTACACCTTC,CSVADTRYGYTF,-,-,TRBJ1-2,TRBV29-1
TGTGCCAGCAGCTTGGACAGAACCTCCTACGAGCAGTACTTC,CASSLDRTSYEQYF,-,-,TRBJ2-7,TRBV5-4
TGCGCCAGCAGGCTCACCACCGGGACTAGCACTGATACGCAGTATTTT,CASRLTTGTSTDTQYF,few,TRBD2,TRBJ2-3,TRBV4-1
TGCAGCGTTGAAGTTTATATCGCCGGGACTAGCGGGAGGAAAAGCTCCTACAATGAGCAGTTCTTC,CSVEVYIAGTSGRKSSYNEQFF,-,TRBD2,TRBJ2-1,TRBV29-1
TGTGCCAGCAGTTTATTGGGGGCAGGCAGCAATCAGCCCCAGCATTTT,CASSLLGAGSNQPQHF,-,-,TRBJ1-5,TRBV28
TGCAGCCCCAAAAGAGGGGACGACAGGCGCGATCAGCCCCAGCATTTT,CSPKRGDDRRDQPQHF,-,-,TRBJ1-5,TRBV29-1
TGTGCCAGCAGTCCTTCGACAGGGAGGCCCACTGAAGCTTTCTTT,CASSPSTGRPTEAFF,-,TRBD1,TRBJ1-1,TRBV27
TGCGCCAGCAGCCAAACAGGGGATCAGCCCCAGCATTTT,CASSQTGDQPQHF,-,TRBD1,TRBJ1-5,TRBV4-1